The 15 T cell receptor beta chains presented below share a single source sample, sequenced in a study of shared clonotypes between healthy human individuals. Clones were read by immunoSEQ multiplex PCR, and TCRdb kept only the in-frame ones, dropping some. This sample has 2.5 million or so clones, with around 94% found just once. The specimen sequenced was naive CD4+ T cells sorted from blood. Indicated subset: CD45RA+ positively selected. Receptor source: a man between 18 and 35 years old in good health.

This chain uses TRBV10-3 with TRBJ1-6; D remains ambiguous. The CDR3 runs to 13 residues. V gave up 0 bases and J gave up 9 bases, with 6 bases separating them. Germline V CDR1 and CDR2: ENHRY, SYGVKD. CDR3 sequence (DNA): TGTGCCATCAGTGAGTCCGCCCTTTCACCCCTCCACTTT. It specifies CAISESALSPLHF.

The J gene is TRBJ2-7, the V gene TRBV6-1; the match to TRBD1 covers 7 bases. Germline CDR1 is MNHNS and CDR2 is SASEGT. V dropped 6 bases and J dropped 1; count of bases not matched to a gene: 9. The CDR3 runs 15 residues. CDR3 loop: CASSLRQGASYEQYF. The CDR3 nucleotides read TGTGCCAGCAGCTTAAGACAGGGTGCTTCCTACGAGCAGTACTTC.

V usage is TRBV19 and J usage is TRBJ2-1, with D hard to call. Per the germline V gene, CDR1 is LNHDA and CDR2 is SQIVND (reference sequence). The CDR3 length is 16 residues. Trimming left V 5 bases short and J 0 bases short, with 14 bases between. The CDR3: CASSASMRLSYNEQFF. The CDR3 nucleotides are TGTGCCAGTAGTGCTTCCATGCGCCTCTCCTACAATGAGCAGTTCTTC. Supplemented by reference TRBV19 and TRBJ2-1, the full variable domain reads DGGITQSPKYLFRKEGQNVTLSCEQNLNHDAMYWYRQDPGQGLRLIYYSQIVNDFQKGDIAEGYSVSREKKESFPLTVTSAQKNPTAFYLCASSASMRLSYNEQFFGPGTRLTVL.

The chain uses TRBV5-6 and TRBJ2-7, with 8 bases lining up with TRBD1. The CDR3 sequence is 15 residues long. Losses at the gene ends were 4 bases for V and 1 base for J; bases not matched to a gene: 7. Germline V gives CDR1 SGHDT, CDR2 YYEEEE. CDR3 protein: CASSRGTGLSYEQYF. In DNA, the CDR3 is TGTGCCAGCAGCCGCGGGACAGGCCTTTCCTACGAGCAGTACTTC.

DNA for the CDR3: TGTGCCAGCAGCTTAAATTCGGGGGGAGGTTTCTTT. This sequence encodes CASSLNSGGGFF. The chain joins TRBV7-2 to TRBJ1-1, with a weak D call TRBD1 (5 bases). In germline, CDR1 is SGHTA, CDR2 FQGNSA. The CDR3 length is 12 residues. The V end lost 2 bases, the J end lost 13 bases, and 14 bases lay between the germline ends. Full variable domain (remainder filled in from reference TRBV7-2 and TRBJ1-1): GAGVSQSPSNKVTEKGKDVELRCDPISGHTALYWYRQSLGQGLEFLIYFQGNSAPDKSGLPSDRFSAERTGGSVSTLTIQRTQQEDSAVYLCASSLNSGGGFFGQGTRLTVV.

J is TRBJ2-7 and V is TRBV19, with D hard to call. Germline lookup yields CDR1 LNHDA and CDR2 SQIVND (reference sequence). The CDR3 contains 15 residues. V lost 3 bases and J 1 base, leaving 13 bases between the germline ends. CDR3 in DNA: TGTGCCAGTAGTATTACGCAAGGGTCTTCCTACGAGCAGTACTTC. Translating it yields CASSITQGSSYEQYF. Supplemented by reference TRBV19 and TRBJ2-7, the full variable domain reads DGGITQSPKYLFRKEGQNVTLSCEQNLNHDAMYWYRQDPGQGLRLIYYSQIVNDFQKGDIAEGYSVSREKKESFPLTVTSAQKNPTAFYLCASSITQGSSYEQYFGPGTRLTVT.

The rearrangement uses TRBV10-1 and TRBJ2-1, with a weak D call TRBD2 (5 bases). CDR1 is WNHNN and CDR2 is SYGVQD in the germline V gene (reference sequence). The CDR3 has 15 residues. The ends were cut back, 4 bases at V and 8 bases at J, with 18 bases in the middle. The CDR3 sequence: CASSADFRSPHEQFF. The CDR3 bases are TGCGCCAGCAGTGCGGACTTCCGCAGTCCGCATGAGCAGTTCTTC.

CDR3: CASRRTGSGNTIYF. CDR3 sequence (DNA): TGTGCCAGCAGGCGGACAGGCTCTGGAAACACCATATATTTT. The V call is TRBV25-1, the J call TRBJ1-3; 7 positions agree with TRBD1. The CDR3 contains 14 residues. Germline lookup yields CDR1 MGHDK and CDR2 SYGVNS. V lost 6 bases and J lost 0; bases outside the gene matches: 2.

The chain is built from TRBV9 and TRBJ1-5; TRBD1 is a possible D gene (6 bases). Trimming left V 4 bases short and J 6 bases short, with 14 bases between. CDR3 size: 14 residues. CDR1 is SGDLS and CDR2 is YYNGEE in the germline V gene. The CDR3 bases are TGTGCCAGCAGCCAGGAGGGGGTGGGTCAGCCCCAGCATTTT. Protein: CASSQEGVGQPQHF. Drawing the rest from reference TRBV9 and TRBJ1-5, the complete variable domain is DSGVTQTPKHLITATGQRVTLRCSPRSGDLSVYWYQQSLDQGLQFLIQYYNGEERAKGNILERFSAQQFPDLHSELNLSSLELGDSALYFCASSQEGVGQPQHFGDGTRLSIL.

V gene TRBV5-1 combines with J gene TRBJ1-1; tentative D call: TRBD1 (6 bases). Germline V lookup: CDR1 SGHRS, CDR2 YFSETQ. V gave up 0 bases and J gave up 6 bases, with 15 bases separating them. This CDR3 has 15 residues. The CDR3 bases are TGCGCCAGCAGCTTGGACACTACAGGGAGCGCTGAAGCTTTCTTT. It codes for CASSLDTTGSAEAFF.

Of note for this clone: Other DNA sequences from this sample encode an identical CDR3 as well. The chain has TRBV18 and TRBJ2-6; weak D call: TRBD2 (5 bases). Germline V lookup: CDR1 KGHSH, CDR2 LQKENI. Trimming shortened V by 0 bases and J by 2 bases, and 5 bases separated the two germline ends. CDR3 length: 15 amino acids. The CDR3 loop is CASSPPGAGANVLTF. The CDR3 DNA reads as TGTGCCAGCTCACCACCCGGGGCTGGGGCCAACGTCCTGACTTTC. The full variable domain, completed using reference TRBV18 and TRBJ2-6, is NAGVMQNPRHLVRRRGQEARLRCSPMKGHSHVYWYRQLPEEGLKFMVYLQKENIIDESGMPKERFSAEFPKEGPSILRIQQVVRGDSAAYFCASSPPGAGANVLTFGAGSRLTVL.

The V call is TRBV10-3, the J call TRBJ2-1, with TRBD2 identical over 8 bases. CDR1 ENHRY and CDR2 SYGVKD come from the germline V gene. The ends lost 2 bases at V and 8 bases at J; junction bases unmatched: 11. The CDR3 totals 16 residues. CDR3 sequence (DNA): TGTGCCATCAGTGAGGGGTTAGCGGGGAACGGCGATGAGCAGTTCTTC. This translates into CAISEGLAGNGDEQFF.

This clone has a handful of counts. The sample has other DNA sequences that encode this CDR3 too. The chain couples TRBV2 to TRBJ2-7; no firm D call. V shed 6 bases and J shed 2 bases, with 8 bases lying between them. The CDR3 consists of 12 residues. Germline V lookup: CDR1 SNHLY, CDR2 FYNNEI. The CDR3 coding sequence is TGTGCCAGCAGCCCTCAAACCTACGAGCAGTACTTC. It is translated as CASSPQTYEQYF. The complete variable domain, with remaining parts taken from reference TRBV2 and TRBJ2-7, reads EPEVTQTPSHQVTQMGQEVILRCVPISNHLYFYWYRQILGQKVEFLVSFYNNEISEKSEIFDDQFSVERPDGSNFTLKIRSTKLEDSAMYFCASSPQTYEQYFGPGTRLTVT.

This clone was picked up one time. The J gene is TRBJ2-6, the V gene TRBV7-3; D call uncertain. V was shortened by 5 bases and J by 2 bases, with 10 bases between the two germline ends. The length of the CDR3 is 15 residues. CDR1 and CDR2 from the germline V gene are SGHTA and FQGTGA. This chain's CDR3 is CASSLEVAGANVLTF. The CDR3 DNA is TGTGCCAGCAGCCTAGAGGTAGCTGGGGCCAACGTCCTGACTTTC.

The chain couples TRBV10-1 to TRBJ2-1; TRBD1 matches 12 bases. CDR3 size: 15 residues. Germline V gene data show CDR1 as WNHNN and CDR2 as SYGVQD (reference sequence). The J segment lost 7 bases and the V segment lost 5 bases, leaving 6 bases of the junction unmatched. This CDR3 is CASSRGTGGQNEQFF. The CDR3 DNA reads as TGCGCCAGCAGTCGGGGGACAGGGGGCCAGAATGAGCAGTTCTTC.